This T cell receptor (beta chain) was sequenced during a study of blood T cell repertoires in COVID-19. Turning to the study itself: Donors in the United States, Italy and Spain gave samples during acute or convalescent COVID-19.

The germline V gene encodes CDR1 LNHDA and CDR2 SQIVND (reference sequence). The V end was cut by 5 bases, the J end by 6 bases, with 8 bases between. The CDR3 totals 12 residues. In the authors' workflow: Quantification of nucleated cells was approximated via reference gene primer amplification. The method was immunoSEQ multiplex PCR; TCRdb's version includes in-frame clones alone and lacks a portion of them. Clone size and V and J calls were adopted from that table, with D and trimming inferred from the DNA. Here the sample spans around 260,000 clones, roughly 90% being singletons. The sample comprised peripheral blood. The chain is built from TRBV19 and TRBJ2-1; the D is unclear. The sequence was collected from a woman younger than 45 with active or convalescent COVID-19. The CDR3 nucleotides read TGTGCCAGTAGTCGATCACTCAATGAGCAGTTCTTC. This encodes CASSRSLNEQFF.